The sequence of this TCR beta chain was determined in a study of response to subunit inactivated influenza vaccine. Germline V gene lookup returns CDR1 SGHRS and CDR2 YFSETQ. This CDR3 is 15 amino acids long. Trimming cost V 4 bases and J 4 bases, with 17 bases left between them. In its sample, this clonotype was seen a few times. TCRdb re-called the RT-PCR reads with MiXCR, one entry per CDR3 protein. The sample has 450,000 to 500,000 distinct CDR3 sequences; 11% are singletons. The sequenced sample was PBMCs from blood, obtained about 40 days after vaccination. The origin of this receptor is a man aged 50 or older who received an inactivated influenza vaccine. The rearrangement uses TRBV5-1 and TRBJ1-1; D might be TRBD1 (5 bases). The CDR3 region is CASSPGGRQGTEAFF. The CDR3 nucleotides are TGCGCCAGCAGCCCGGGCGGCAGGCAGGGCACTGAAGCTTTCTTT. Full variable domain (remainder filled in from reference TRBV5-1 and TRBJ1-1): KAGVTQTPRYLIKTRGQQVTLSCSPISGHRSVSWYQQTPGQGLQFLFEYFSETQRNKGNFPGRFSGRQFSNSRSEMNVSTLELGDSALYLCASSPGGRQGTEAFFGQGTRLTVV.